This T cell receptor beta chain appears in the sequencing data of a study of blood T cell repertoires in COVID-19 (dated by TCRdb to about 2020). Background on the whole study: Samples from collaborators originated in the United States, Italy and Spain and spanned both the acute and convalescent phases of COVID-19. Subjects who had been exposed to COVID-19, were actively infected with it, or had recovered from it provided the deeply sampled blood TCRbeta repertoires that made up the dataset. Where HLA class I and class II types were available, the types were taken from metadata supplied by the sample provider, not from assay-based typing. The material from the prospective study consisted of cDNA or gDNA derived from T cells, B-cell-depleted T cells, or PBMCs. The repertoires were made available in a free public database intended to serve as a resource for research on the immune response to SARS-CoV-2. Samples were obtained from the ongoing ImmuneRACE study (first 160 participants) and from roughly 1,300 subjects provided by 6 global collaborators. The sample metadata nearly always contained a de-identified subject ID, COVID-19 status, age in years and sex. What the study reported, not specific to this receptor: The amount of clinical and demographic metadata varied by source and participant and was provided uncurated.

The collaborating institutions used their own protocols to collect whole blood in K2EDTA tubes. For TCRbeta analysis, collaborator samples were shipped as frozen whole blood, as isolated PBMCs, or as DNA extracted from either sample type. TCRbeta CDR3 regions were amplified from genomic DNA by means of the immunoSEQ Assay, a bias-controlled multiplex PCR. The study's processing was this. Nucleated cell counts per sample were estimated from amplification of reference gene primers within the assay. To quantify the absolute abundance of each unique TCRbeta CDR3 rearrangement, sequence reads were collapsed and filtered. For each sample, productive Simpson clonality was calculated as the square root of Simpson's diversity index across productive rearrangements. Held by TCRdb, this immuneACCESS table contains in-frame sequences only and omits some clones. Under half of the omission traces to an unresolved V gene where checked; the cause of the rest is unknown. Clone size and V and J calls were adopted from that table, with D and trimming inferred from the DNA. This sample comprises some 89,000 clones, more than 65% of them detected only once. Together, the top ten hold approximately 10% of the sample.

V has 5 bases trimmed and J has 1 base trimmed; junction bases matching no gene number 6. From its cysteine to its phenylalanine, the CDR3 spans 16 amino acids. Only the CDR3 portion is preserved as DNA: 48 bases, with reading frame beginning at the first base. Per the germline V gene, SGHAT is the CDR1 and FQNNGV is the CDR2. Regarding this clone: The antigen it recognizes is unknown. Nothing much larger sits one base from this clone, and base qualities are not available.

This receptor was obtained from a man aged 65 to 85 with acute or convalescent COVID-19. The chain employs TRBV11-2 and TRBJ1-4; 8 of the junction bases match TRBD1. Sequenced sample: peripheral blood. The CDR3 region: CASSLGQGGTNEKLFF. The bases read TGTGCCAGCAGCCTTGGACAGGGTGGAACTAATGAAAAACTGTTTTTT.